A selection of T cell receptor beta chains follows, all from one sample in a study of blood T cell repertoires in COVID-19. Generated by immunoSEQ multiplex PCR, the TCRdb table keeps only in-frame clones and is missing some. The table lists roughly 150,000 clones, 75% to 90% of them singletons. Source material: peripheral blood. The receptors originated from a woman aged 70-85 years with acute or convalescent COVID-19. Both conserved end residues are part of each CDR3. A D gene is named only where the DNA matches it firmly. Size is stated for part of the rows, as once, few or many counts, or as a class when the clone is expanded.

d_call,clone_size,j_call,v_call,cdr3_nt,cdr3_aa
TRBD2,NA,TRBJ2-1,TRBV6-1,TGTGCCAGCAGTGTCTTGGCGGGGGGGCCCTCCTCCTACAATGAGCAGTTCTTC,CASSVLAGGPSSYNEQFF
NA,NA,TRBJ1-5,TRBV7-9,TGTGCCAGCAGCTTAGGGGCCAATCAGCCCCAGCATTTT,CASSLGANQPQHF
NA,NA,TRBJ1-2,TRBV28,TGTGCCAGCAGTTTTTCTCAGGGGTTCTATGGCTACACCTTC,CASSFSQGFYGYTF
NA,NA,TRBJ1-2,TRBV2,TGTGCCAGCAGTTCGACACCGTGGGAGGGCTACACCTTC,CASSSTPWEGYTF
NA,once,TRBJ1-2,TRBV5-6,TGTGCCAGCAGCTTTATCAGGGGAAGGGGGTATGGCTACACCTTC,CASSFIRGRGYGYTF
NA,NA,TRBJ1-1,TRBV18,TGTGCCAGCTCAAATATGTTAAACACTGAAGCTTTCTTT,CASSNMLNTEAFF
NA,few,TRBJ1-2,TRBV5-1,TGCGCCAGCAGCCTTGATCCCGGGATCGGGAACTATGGCTACACCTTC,CASSLDPGIGNYGYTF
NA,NA,TRBJ2-6,TRBV3-1/TRBV3-2,TGTGCCAGCAGCCATAGGCGGGGCTCTGGGGCCAACGTCCTGACTTTC,CASSHRRGSGANVLTF
TRBD1,NA,TRBJ1-6,TRBV10-3,TGTGCCATCAGAAACTGGGACAGGACTGATAATTCACCCCTCCACTTT,CAIRNWDRTDNSPLHF
TRBD1,NA,TRBJ1-5,TRBV10-2,TGCGCCAGCAGATCCGGGACAGGGGGCGATCAGCCCCAGCATTTT,CASRSGTGGDQPQHF
NA,NA,TRBJ1-1,TRBV3-1/TRBV3-2,TGTGCCAGCAGTCCGCGCCCTCACACTGAAGCTTTCTTT,CASSPRPHTEAFF
NA,NA,TRBJ2-3,TRBV6-5,TGTGCCAGCAGGGGCGACAGGAAAGATACGCAGTATTTT,CASRGDRKDTQYF
NA,NA,TRBJ1-2,TRBV20-1,TGCAGTGCTAGTCGGGATAGCTATGGCTACACCTTC,CSASRDSYGYTF
TRBD1,NA,TRBJ2-1,TRBV11-1,TGTGCCAGCAGCCACACAGGGGCGAGCTCCTACAATGAGCAGTTCTTC,CASSHTGASSYNEQFF
NA,NA,TRBJ2-7,TRBV14,TGTGCCAGCAGCCAAGGGGGCAGGACCTACGAGCAGTACTTC,CASSQGGRTYEQYF
TRBD2,NA,TRBJ2-1,TRBV27,TGTGCCAGCACTAGCCCCCAGCGGGGGGGCCTCGATGAGCAGTTCTTC,CASTSPQRGGLDEQFF
TRBD1,once,TRBJ2-2,TRBV18,TGTGCCAGCTCAAGGACAGGTCTAACCGGGGAGCTGTTTTTT,CASSRTGLTGELFF
TRBD1,NA,TRBJ1-6,TRBV27,TGTGCCAGCACCCGTACCGGACAGGCCTTTAATTCACCCCTCCACTTT,CASTRTGQAFNSPLHF
TRBD2,once,TRBJ2-3,TRBV4-2,TGTGCCAGCAGCCTTAGGGACCGAGGACTAGCGGGCACAGATACGCAGTATTTT,CASSLRDRGLAGTDTQYF
NA,NA,TRBJ1-6,TRBV19,TGTGCCAGTGGGGGGGTGGCACCCCTCCACTTT,CASGGVAPLHF
NA,NA,TRBJ1-1,TRBV19,TGTGCCAGTAGTACCTGGGCGGGGAACACTGAAGCTTTCTTT,CASSTWAGNTEAFF
TRBD1,NA,TRBJ2-3,TRBV9,TGTGCCAGCAGCGGACAGGGGGTTACGCAGTATTTT,CASSGQGVTQYF
NA,NA,TRBJ2-2,TRBV3-1/TRBV3-2,TGTGCCAGCAGCAAAATAGCGGGGGAGCTGTTTTTT,CASSKIAGELFF
TRBD2,NA,TRBJ2-5,TRBV15,TGTGCCACCAGTCCGATAGCGGGGAACCAAGAGACCCAGTACTTC,CATSPIAGNQETQYF
NA,NA,TRBJ2-2,TRBV7-8,TGTGCCAGCTTCAGGGGCGGGAACACCGGGGAGCTGTTTTTT,CASFRGGNTGELFF
NA,NA,TRBJ2-3,TRBV14,TGTGCCAGCAGCTTACGGACAGTGAGCACAGATACGCAGTATTTT,CASSLRTVSTDTQYF
TRBD1,NA,TRBJ1-5,TRBV5-1,TGCGCCAGCAGCCGGGACAGTAATCAGCCCCAGCATTTT,CASSRDSNQPQHF
NA,NA,TRBJ1-1,TRBV7-9,TGTGCCAGCAGCCGAGGACAGTCCAACACTGAAGCTTTCTTT,CASSRGQSNTEAFF
NA,NA,TRBJ2-2,TRBV2,TGTGCCAGCAGTGAACCTTTGCGCCCCGGGGAGCTGTTTTTT,CASSEPLRPGELFF
TRBD1,NA,TRBJ1-6,TRBV4-2,TGTGCCAGCAGCCGCCGGGACAGGGGGTTTTGGTCACCCCTCCACTTT,CASSRRDRGFWSPLHF
TRBD2,NA,TRBJ2-7,TRBV7-2,TGTGCCAGCAGCCCTTCGGGAAGCGGGGGGGCCTACGAGCAGTACTTC,CASSPSGSGGAYEQYF
TRBD1,few,TRBJ2-7,TRBV7-3,TGTGCCAGCAGCTTAGGGACAGGGCTCGAGCAGTACTTC,CASSLGTGLEQYF
NA,NA,TRBJ1-6,TRBV18,TGTGCCAGCTCACCAGGCCGTTTCGGAGATTCACCCCTCCACTTT,CASSPGRFGDSPLHF
NA,NA,TRBJ1-2,TRBV28,TGTGCCTCCTTGGATTCAGGGGATGGCTACACCTTC,CASLDSGDGYTF
TRBD2,once,TRBJ2-2,TRBV3-1/TRBV3-2,TGTGCCAGCAGCCAAGGTCAGCGGGGAAAGGTCACCGGGGAGCTGTTTTTT,CASSQGQRGKVTGELFF
NA,NA,TRBJ1-1,TRBV30,TGTGCCTGGAGTGGGGGGGGTACCAACACTGAAGCTTTCTTT,CAWSGGGTNTEAFF
TRBD2,NA,TRBJ2-5,TRBV25-1,TGTGCCAGCAGTGAACCGGGACTAGCGGGGCAAGAGACCCAGTACTTC,CASSEPGLAGQETQYF
NA,NA,TRBJ2-2,TRBV5-1,TGCGCCAGCAGCTTGGGCGTCGCTCTGGCCGGGGAGCTGTTTTTT,CASSLGVALAGELFF
NA,NA,TRBJ1-5,TRBV7-9,TGTGCCAGCAGCTCCACCACAGGGACCGGCGGTCAGCCCCAGCATTTT,CASSSTTGTGGQPQHF
NA,NA,TRBJ2-2,TRBV6-6,TGTGCCAGCAGAAGGTCCCAGGTGGACACCGGGGAGCTGTTTTTT,CASRRSQVDTGELFF
NA,NA,TRBJ1-5,TRBV4-2,TGTGCCAGCAGCCAGACAGGTCCGGATCAGCCCCAGCATTTT,CASSQTGPDQPQHF
NA,once,TRBJ2-1,TRBV18,TGTGCCAGCTCACTCCTGTCGCGGAACAATGAGCAGTTCTTC,CASSLLSRNNEQFF
TRBD1,NA,TRBJ2-5,TRBV5-1,TGCGCCAGCAGCTTGGTGGGACAGAAAGAGACCCAGTACTTC,CASSLVGQKETQYF
TRBD2,once,TRBJ2-1,TRBV5-1,TGCGCCAGCAGCTTGGTGGCTAGCGGCGACAATGAGCAGTTCTTC,CASSLVASGDNEQFF
TRBD1,NA,TRBJ1-2,TRBV28,TGTGCCAGCAGTTCTCCCGGGACAGGGAGATTCAACTATGGCTACACCTTC,CASSSPGTGRFNYGYTF
NA,NA,TRBJ1-5,TRBV6-6,TGTGCCAGCAGTTACCAGGGTCAGCCCCAGCATTTT,CASSYQGQPQHF
NA,NA,TRBJ1-3,TRBV6-5,TGTGCCAGCAGTTACGGGAGGGAGATCTCTGGAAACACCATATATTTT,CASSYGREISGNTIYF
TRBD1,NA,TRBJ1-2,TRBV18,TGTGCCAGCTCACCGTCTCCGGGACAGTCATTTTATGGCTACACCTTC,CASSPSPGQSFYGYTF